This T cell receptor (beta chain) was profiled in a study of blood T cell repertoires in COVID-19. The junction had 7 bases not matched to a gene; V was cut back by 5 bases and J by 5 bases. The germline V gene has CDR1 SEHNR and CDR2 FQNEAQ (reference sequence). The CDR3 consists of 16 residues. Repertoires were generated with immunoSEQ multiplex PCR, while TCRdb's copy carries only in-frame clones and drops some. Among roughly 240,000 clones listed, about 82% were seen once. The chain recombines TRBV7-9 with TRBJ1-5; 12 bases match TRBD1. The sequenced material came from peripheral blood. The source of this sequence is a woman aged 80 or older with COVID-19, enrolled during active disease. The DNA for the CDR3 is TGTGCCAGCAGCCTCGGGACAGGGGGCTTCGATCAGCCCCAGCATTTT. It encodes CASSLGTGGFDQPQHF.